This T cell receptor (beta chain) originates from a study of T cell responses to AZD1222 COVID-19 vaccine. Overall study: Pooled samples include second doses given at about 4 or 12 weeks. The study's findings and limits: Most donors were white British and more were female, and clonal diversity was possibly underestimated.

With respect to this clone: Its antigen remains unknown.

The data were produced by immunoSEQ multiplex PCR, yet TCRdb's version contains in-frame clones alone and is incomplete. The sample shows more than 110,000 clones, just over 85% of them seen only once. Germline CDR1 LGHDT, CDR2 YNNKEL (reference sequence). Unmatched junction bases numbered 7, after V lost 1 base and J lost 4 bases. CDR3 length: 16 amino acids. V gene TRBV3-1 (or the pseudogene TRBV3-2) combines with J gene TRBJ1-2; 9 nucleotides line up with TRBD1. The TCR was taken from an adult in good health. This specimen was peripheral blood, taken on day 0 of AZD1222 vaccination. CDR3 nucleotides: TGTGCCAGCAGCCAAGGCCATCGGACAGGGGCCTATGGCTACACCTTC. It yields the protein CASSQGHRTGAYGYTF.